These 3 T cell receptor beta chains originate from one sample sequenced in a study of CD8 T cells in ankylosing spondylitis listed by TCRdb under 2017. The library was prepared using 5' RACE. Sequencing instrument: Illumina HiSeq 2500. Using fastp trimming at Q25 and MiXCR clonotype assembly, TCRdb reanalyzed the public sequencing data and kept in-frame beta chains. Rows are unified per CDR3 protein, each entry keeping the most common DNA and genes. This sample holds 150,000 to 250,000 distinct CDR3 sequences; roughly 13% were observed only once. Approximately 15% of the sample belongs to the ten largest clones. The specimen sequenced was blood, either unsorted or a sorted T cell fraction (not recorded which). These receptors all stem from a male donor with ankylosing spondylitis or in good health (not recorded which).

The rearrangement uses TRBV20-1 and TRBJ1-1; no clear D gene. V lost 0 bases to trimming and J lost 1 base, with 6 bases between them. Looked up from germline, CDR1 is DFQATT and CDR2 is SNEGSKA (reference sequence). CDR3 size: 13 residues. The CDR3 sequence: CSARDGWNTEAFF. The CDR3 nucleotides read TGCAGTGCTAGAGACGGGTGGAACACTGAAGCTTTCTTT.

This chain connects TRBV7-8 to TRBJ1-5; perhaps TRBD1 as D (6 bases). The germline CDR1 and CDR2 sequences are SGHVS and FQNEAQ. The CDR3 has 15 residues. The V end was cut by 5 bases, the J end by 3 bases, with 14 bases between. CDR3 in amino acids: CASSAGHEFNQPQHF. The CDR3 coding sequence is TGTGCCAGCAGCGCGGGACACGAGTTCAATCAGCCCCAGCATTTT.

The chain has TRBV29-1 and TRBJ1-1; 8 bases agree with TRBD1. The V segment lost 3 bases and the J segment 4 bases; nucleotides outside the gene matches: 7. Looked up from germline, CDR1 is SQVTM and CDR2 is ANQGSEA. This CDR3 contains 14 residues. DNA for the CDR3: TGCAGCGTTGAGGGGCCAGGGGGCGGCACTGAAGCTTTCTTT. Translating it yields CSVEGPGGGTEAFF. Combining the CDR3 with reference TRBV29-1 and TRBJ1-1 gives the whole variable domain SAVISQKPSRDICQRGTSLTIQCQVDSQVTMMFWYRQQPGQSLTLIATANQGSEATYESGFVIDKFPISRPNLTFSTLTVSNMSPEDSSIYLCSVEGPGGGTEAFFGQGTRLTVV.